The 31 T cell receptor beta chains listed next were all sequenced from one sample in a study of blood T cell repertoires in COVID-19. Measured with immunoSEQ multiplex PCR; TCRdb has only the in-frame clones, and not every one. The sample carries around 60,000 clones, about 77% recorded once. Sequencing was performed on peripheral blood. The receptors here all came from a man older than 75 with active or convalescent COVID-19.

Only a few counts were recorded for this clone. The J gene is TRBJ1-1, the V gene TRBV6-5; 9 bases map to TRBD1. The germline CDR1 and CDR2 sequences are MNHEY and SVGAGI. The length of the CDR3 is 15 residues. V lost 5 bases to trimming and J lost 4 bases; unmatched junction nucleotides: 8. The CDR3 nucleotides read TGTGCCAGCAGTCCTGGGGACAGGGTATTCACTGAAGCTTTCTTT. Residues: CASSPGDRVFTEAFF.

The sample holds a few counts of this clone. Relative to the germline gene, one junction end is altered; a read error may explain this. The CDR3 DNA reads as TGTGCCAGCAACTTAGGAGATTCCGGGGAGCTGTTTTTT. Its translation is CASNLGDSGELFF. This chain joins TRBV11-3 and TRBJ2-2, with D hard to call. The CDR3 is made up of 13 amino acids. Per the germline V gene, CDR1 is SGHNT and CDR2 is YENEEA. Combining the CDR3 with reference TRBV11-3 and TRBJ2-2 gives the whole variable domain EAGVVQSPRYKIIEKKQPVAFWCNPISGHNTLYWYLQNLGQGPELLIRYENEEAVDDSQLPKDRFSAERLKGVDSTLKIQPAELGDSAVYLCASNLGDSGELFFGEGSRLTVL.

The CDR3 DNA reads as TGCAGTGCTAGTACTCCCACGGGGGAGCAGTACTTC. Translation: CSASTPTGEQYF. This rearrangement joins TRBV20-1 to TRBJ2-7; a weak D match, TRBD2 (5 bases). Trimming cost V 3 bases and J 7 bases, with 13 bases left between them. Germline CDR1 is DFQATT and CDR2 is SNEGSKA (reference sequence). The CDR3 contains 12 residues.

The chain joins TRBV13 to TRBJ2-3; 14 nucleotides match TRBD2. The CDR3 is made up of 16 amino acids. Looked up from germline, CDR1 is PRHDT and CDR2 is FYEKMQ (reference sequence). Trimming cost V 11 bases and J 3 bases; bases outside gene matches: 10. CDR3 residues: CASGTSGSSGTDTQYF. The CDR3 DNA reads as TGTGCCTCCGGGACTAGCGGGAGTAGCGGGACAGATACGCAGTATTTT.

The chain joins TRBV6-5 to TRBJ2-3; 8 bases match TRBD2. Trimming removed 7 bases from V and 2 bases from J; junction bases left unmatched: 5. Looked up from germline, CDR1 is MNHEY and CDR2 is SVGAGI. This CDR3 contains 14 residues. The CDR3 spells CASTLAGHTDTQYF. In DNA, the CDR3 is TGTGCCAGCACCCTAGCGGGTCACACAGATACGCAGTATTTT.

The chain combines TRBV3-1 (or the pseudogene TRBV3-2) with TRBJ2-1; TRBD1 matches 7 bases. The junction had 8 bases not matched to a gene; V was cut back by 1 base and J by 8 bases. There are 15 residues in the CDR3. Germline CDR1 reads LGHDT; CDR2 reads YNNKEL (reference sequence). In nucleotides, the CDR3 is TGTGCCAGCAGCCAAGTCTTAGGGGGCCCACATGAGCAGTTCTTC. It specifies CASSQVLGGPHEQFF.

This rearrangement joins TRBV7-2 to TRBJ2-3; 12 bases are shared with TRBD2. The CDR3 is 15 residues long. J gave up 6 bases and V 7 bases, and 8 bases lay outside the gene matches. Per germline, CDR1 SGHTA and CDR2 FQGNSA. This chain's CDR3 is CASNNPLAGGDTQYF. In nucleotides, the CDR3 is TGTGCCAGCAACAATCCCCTAGCGGGGGGGGATACGCAGTATTTT.

The rearrangement joins TRBV2 to TRBJ2-7; D unclear. The V end was cut by 9 bases, the J end by 0 bases, with 12 bases between. The CDR3 covers 13 residues. Germline assignment: CDR1 SNHLY and CDR2 FYNNEI. The CDR3 loop reads CARSTRSSYEQYF. In DNA form, the CDR3 reads TGTGCCAGATCGACTCGAAGCTCCTACGAGCAGTACTTC. The whole variable domain, filled in from reference TRBV2 and TRBJ2-7, reads EPEVTQTPSHQVTQMGQEVILRCVPISNHLYFYWYRQILGQKVEFLVSFYNNEISEKSEIFDDQFSVERPDGSNFTLKIRSTKLEDSAMYFCARSTRSSYEQYFGPGTRLTVT.

This chain uses TRBV5-1 with TRBJ1-1, with D perhaps matching TRBD1 (6 bases). The CDR3 covers 16 residues. V dropped 3 bases and J dropped 0 bases, with 15 bases sitting between them. The germline gives CDR1 SGHRS, CDR2 YFSETQ. CDR3 coding DNA: TGCGCCAGCAGCTCGGCCCCCACAGGGATGAACACTGAAGCTTTCTTT. Translation: CASSSAPTGMNTEAFF.

This clone was seen only once. V and J are TRBV2 and TRBJ1-2; 9 nucleotides agree with TRBD1. From germline, CDR1 is SNHLY and CDR2 FYNNEI. The CDR3 covers 11 residues. V gave up 10 bases and J gave up 7 bases; unmatched junction bases: 4. In DNA, the CDR3 is TGTGCCACTGGACAGGGGAGTGGCTACACCTTC. This translates into CATGQGSGYTF.

The CDR3 DNA reads TGTGCCAGCATGCCCTTGAGTGGCTACACCTTC. Encoded protein: CASMPLSGYTF. The chain is built from TRBV2 and TRBJ1-2; D gene unclear. Trimming removed 7 bases from V and 7 bases from J, with 10 bases in between. The CDR3 spans 11 residues. Germline assignment: CDR1 SNHLY and CDR2 FYNNEI.

This clone came up a few times. This chain links TRBV10-2 with TRBJ1-1; D is ambiguous. The CDR3 is made up of 15 amino acids. The germline gives CDR1 WSHSY, CDR2 SAAADI. V lost 3 bases to trimming and J lost 1 base, with 12 bases between them. The CDR3, as DNA: TGCGCCAGCAGTGATAGTCGGGGTGGGAACACTGAAGCTTTCTTT. Translating it yields CASSDSRGGNTEAFF.

V and J are TRBV28 and TRBJ2-6, with D maybe TRBD2 (6 bases). The V gene's germline CDR1 is MDHEN and CDR2 SYDVKM. This CDR3 is 17 amino acids long. Trimming cost V 6 bases and J 0 bases, with 15 bases left between them. CDR3 nucleotides: TGTGCCAGCAGCCTCGGAGGGGACCGCTCTGGGGCCAACGTCCTGACTTTC. This encodes CASSLGGDRSGANVLTF.

The chain employs TRBV18 and TRBJ2-5, with D perhaps matching TRBD2 (5 bases). The CDR3 contains 15 residues. CDR1 KGHSH and CDR2 LQKENI come from the germline V gene. V was clipped by 0 bases and J by 5 bases, with 13 bases between them. CDR3 sequence (DNA): TGTGCCAGCTCACCACCCGGGAATATTCAGGAGACCCAGTACTTC. This translates into CASSPPGNIQETQYF.

This clone has just a few counts. The J gene is TRBJ1-2, the V gene TRBV21-1. TRBV21-1 is listed as a pseudogene. The CDR3 extends over 14 amino acids. CDR3 sequence (DNA): TGTGCCAGCTTGCCTGGGAGGGGCATCTATGGCTACACCTTC. Its protein is CASLPGRGIYGYTF.

The rearrangement uses TRBV7-9 and TRBJ2-5; D call uncertain. The CDR3 contains 13 residues. Trimming shortened V by 5 bases and J by 7 bases, and 14 bases separated the two germline ends. Germline CDR1 is SEHNR and CDR2 is FQNEAQ (reference sequence). The CDR3 nucleotides read TGTGCCAGCAGCCCGCCCGCGGCCGTGACCCAGTACTTC. Protein sequence: CASSPPAAVTQYF. The full variable domain, in which reference TRBV7-9 and TRBJ2-5 provide the parts outside the CDR3, is DTGVSQNPRHKITKRGQNVTFRCDPISEHNRLYWYRQTLGQGPEFLTYFQNEAQLEKSRLLSDRFSAERPKGSFSTLEIQRTEQGDSAMYLCASSPPAAVTQYFGPGTRLLVL.

This chain connects TRBV10-3 to TRBJ2-1; 8 nucleotides agree with TRBD2. The junction had 9 bases not matched to a gene; V was cut back by 8 bases and J by 0 bases. The CDR3 runs 16 residues. The germline gives CDR1 ENHRY, CDR2 SYGVKD. The CDR3 is CAISLLSGSSYNEQFF. Written as DNA, the CDR3 is TGTGCCATCTCTTTATTGAGCGGGAGCTCCTACAATGAGCAGTTCTTC.

CDR3 sequence reads: CASSIQDPSTYEQYF. As DNA, the CDR3 is TGTGCCAGCAGTATACAGGACCCAAGCACCTACGAGCAGTACTTC. This chain links TRBV28 with TRBJ2-7, with a possible D match to TRBD1 (5 bases). Trimming took off 5 bases at V and 2 bases at J, with 16 bases between the two ends. The CDR3 contains 15 residues. Germline values: CDR1 MDHEN, CDR2 SYDVKM.

The chain is built from TRBV6-2 or TRBV6-3 and TRBJ1-2; TRBD1 agrees at 9 bases. V lost 2 bases, J lost 12 bases, and 7 bases stayed unmatched. The germline gives CDR1 MNHEY, CDR2 SVGEGT. The CDR3 runs to 13 residues. CDR3 sequence: CASSYTGTGQDTF. The CDR3 DNA reads TGTGCCAGCAGTTACACGGGGACAGGGCAAGACACCTTC.

This chain connects TRBV6-6 to TRBJ1-5, with TRBD1 as a possible D gene (6 bases). This CDR3 has 16 residues. Deletions cut 6 bases from V and 5 bases from J, with 20 bases between. CDR1 MNHNY and CDR2 SVGAGI come from the germline V gene (reference sequence). The DNA for the CDR3 is TGTGCCAGCAGCTATACTCTTGGACAGAAGGATCAGCCCCAGCATTTT. Translation: CASSYTLGQKDQPQHF.

The rearrangement links TRBV18 to TRBJ1-6; TRBD1 might be the D (6 bases). The germline CDR1 and CDR2 sequences are KGHSH and LQKENI. The CDR3 is 13 amino acids. V was cut by 3 bases and J by 7 bases, with 7 bases left in between. This CDR3 is CASSPDSNSPLHF. The CDR3, as DNA: TGTGCCAGCTCACCGGACAGCAATTCACCCCTCCACTTT.

This clone appeared a few times. V is TRBV7-9 and J is TRBJ1-5; D is possibly TRBD1 (5 bases). The CDR3 spans 14 residues. V lost 5 bases, J lost 3 bases, and 11 bases lay in between. Germline CDR1 reads SEHNR; CDR2 reads FQNEAQ (reference sequence). CDR3 nucleotide sequence: TGTGCCAGCAGCCCTGACAGAATCAATCAGCCCCAGCATTTT. Protein sequence: CASSPDRINQPQHF.

This clone occurred once. This chain uses TRBV5-1 with TRBJ1-4; no definite D call. The V gene lost 4 bases and the J gene lost 0 bases, with 10 bases spanning the gap. Germline CDR1 reads SGHRS; CDR2 reads YFSETQ. The CDR3 contains 15 residues. The chain's CDR3 is CASSNRGATNEKLFF. CDR3 in DNA: TGCGCCAGCAGCAACCGGGGAGCAACTAATGAAAAACTGTTTTTT. Full variable domain (remainder filled in from reference TRBV5-1 and TRBJ1-4): KAGVTQTPRYLIKTRGQQVTLSCSPISGHRSVSWYQQTPGQGLQFLFEYFSETQRNKGNFPGRFSGRQFSNSRSEMNVSTLELGDSALYLCASSNRGATNEKLFFGSGTQLSVL.

Remarks on this clone: Other DNA sequences in the same sample also yield this CDR3. This chain uses TRBV3-1 (or the pseudogene TRBV3-2) with TRBJ2-2, with D possibly matching TRBD2 (5 bases). This CDR3 comprises 12 residues. Germline V gene sequence: CDR1 LGHDT, CDR2 YNNKEL (reference sequence). V lost 9 bases, J lost 7 bases, and 12 bases lay in between. The CDR3 coding sequence is TGTGCCAGTAGCGTTATCGGCGGGGAGCTGTTTTTT. Translation gives CASSVIGGELFF.

The chain combines TRBV28 with TRBJ1-4; D is perhaps TRBD1 (5 bases). The CDR3 has 13 amino acids. Germline V CDR1 and CDR2: MDHEN, SYDVKM. The germline V and J ends were trimmed by 5 bases and 3 bases, with 7 bases remaining between them. CDR3 sequence reads: CASSPGSNEKLFF. Written as DNA, the CDR3 is TGTGCCAGCAGTCCAGGGTCTAATGAAAAACTGTTTTTT.

This clone was detected once. The V and J genes are TRBV11-3 and TRBJ2-7; 9 nucleotides match TRBD2. CDR1 and CDR2 (germline): SGHNT, YENEEA. V dropped 0 bases and J dropped 5; count of bases not matched to a gene: 14. CDR3 length: 18 residues. The CDR3 coding sequence is TGTGCCAGCAGCTTAGATGCGTGCGGGAGGGCCGAGGTCCACGAGCAGTACTTC. Translation: CASSLDACGRAEVHEQYF.

The V call is TRBV11-2, the J call TRBJ2-7; 8 bases match TRBD1. Looked up from germline, CDR1 is SGHAT and CDR2 is FQNNGV. This CDR3 has 12 amino acids. The junction had 3 bases not matched to a gene; V was cut back by 4 bases and J by 7 bases. CDR3 bases: TGTGCCAGCAGCTCTCAGGGGGCTGAGCAGTACTTC. Residues: CASSSQGAEQYF. The complete variable domain, with remaining parts taken from reference TRBV11-2 and TRBJ2-7, reads EAGVAQSPRYKIIEKRQSVAFWCNPISGHATLYWYQQILGQGPKLLIQFQNNGVVDDSQLPKDRFSAERLKGVDSTLKIQPAKLEDSAVYLCASSSQGAEQYFGPGTRLTVT.

This clone was seen just once. This sequence joins TRBV10-3 and TRBJ2-7; TRBD1 might be the D (5 bases). The length of the CDR3 is 14 residues. Germline assignment: CDR1 ENHRY and CDR2 SYGVKD. Trimming stripped 10 bases from V and 0 bases from J, with 16 bases between. The CDR3 DNA is TGTGCCACCCTGGGGCAGGCCGTCTCCTACGAGCAGTACTTC. This translates into CATLGQAVSYEQYF.

J is TRBJ2-1 and V is TRBV27; TRBD2 agrees at 9 bases. This CDR3 region has 14 residues. The germline V gene encodes CDR1 MNHEY and CDR2 SMNVEV (reference sequence). After removal of 3 bases from V and 7 bases from J, the junction contained 4 bases not matched to a gene. This chain's CDR3 is CASSFISGRNEQFF. In nucleotides, the CDR3 is TGTGCCAGCAGTTTCATTAGCGGGAGAAATGAGCAGTTCTTC.

In its sample, this clone was seen once. The chain couples TRBV28 to TRBJ2-7; D is uncertain. Germline CDR1 reads MDHEN; CDR2 reads SYDVKM. The V end lost 3 bases, the J end lost 6 bases, and 9 bases lay between the germline ends. The CDR3 extends over 12 amino acids. CDR3 coding DNA: TGTGCCAGCAGTTTGGCTCCACGCGAGCAGTACTTC. As protein: CASSLAPREQYF. Supplemented by reference TRBV28 and TRBJ2-7, the full variable domain reads DVKVTQSSRYLVKRTGEKVFLECVQDMDHENMFWYRQDPGLGLRLIYFSYDVKMKEKGDIPEGYSVSREKKERFSLILESASTNQTSMYLCASSLAPREQYFGPGTRLTVT.

The genes are TRBV5-1 and TRBJ1-1, with D uncertain. The germline CDR1 and CDR2 sequences are SGHRS and YFSETQ. CDR3 length equals 14 residues. Trimming took off 2 bases at V and 4 bases at J, with 12 bases between the two ends. CDR3 sequence: CASSFHGEVTEAFF. Written as DNA, the CDR3 is TGCGCCAGCAGCTTCCATGGGGAGGTCACTGAAGCTTTCTTT.